Listed here are 3 T cell receptor beta chains from one sample, sequenced in a study of beta chain features in type 1 diabetes. Study-wide points: Moderately but significantly shorter TCRB CDR3s were found in Type 1 diabetes patients in all four CD4+ subsets.

The antigens for these receptors are not known. Expressed TCRB transcripts were sequenced because the isolated RNA had all been reverse transcribed beforehand. Sequencing was performed with immunoSEQ multiplex PCR; in TCRdb, only in-frame clones are kept and a portion is missing. This table holds 300,000 to 350,000 clones, 13% found once. Sequenced material: naive CD4+ T cells from blood. The origin of the receptors is a woman aged 18 to 35 with type 1 diabetes.

J is TRBJ2-1 and V is TRBV6-5, with unresolved D. CDR1 MNHEY and CDR2 SVGAGI come from the germline V gene. Trimming left V 7 bases short and J 8 bases short, with 9 bases between. The CDR3 is made up of 11 amino acids. The CDR3 bases are TGTGCCAGCACCATGGCAGATGAGCAGTTCTTC. Its protein product is CASTMADEQFF.

The chain couples TRBV11-1 to TRBJ2-7, with a possible D match to TRBD1 (5 bases). The CDR3 consists of 13 residues. Trimming shortened V by 1 base and J by 5 bases, and 9 bases separated the two germline ends. Germline V gives CDR1 SGHAT, CDR2 FQDESV (reference sequence). CDR3 residues: CASSLGGRDEQYF. CDR3 nucleotides: TGTGCCAGCAGCTTAGGTGGCAGGGACGAGCAGTACTTC.

This clone occurred a few times. This rearrangement joins TRBV30 to TRBJ1-2; D gene unclear. Germline lookup yields CDR1 GTSNPN and CDR2 SVGIG (reference sequence). Deletions cut 1 base from V and 3 bases from J, with 15 bases between. CDR3 length: 15 amino acids. The CDR3 region is CAWSGGGLGYYGYTF. The CDR3 DNA reads TGTGCCTGGAGTGGAGGCGGCCTCGGGTACTATGGCTACACCTTC. The entire variable domain, with the rest obtained from reference TRBV30 and TRBJ1-2, is as follows: SQTIHQWPATLVQPVGSPLSLECTVEGTSNPNLYWYRQAAGRGLQLLFYSVGIGQISSEVPQNLSASRPQDRQFILSSKKLLLSDSGFYLCAWSGGGLGYYGYTFGSGTRLTVV.